The subject of this entry is one T cell receptor (beta chain). Its antigen is unknown. This record comes from a study of cytomegalovirus exposure and HLA in healthy donors. General study results and limits: TRBV6-2, TRBV6-3 and other indistinguishable V segments were excluded. Sequencing depth across donors, presence/absence analyses assumed, was roughly uniform.

The PCR made use of 60 Vbeta and 13 Jbeta primers. Methods used by the authors: Unique TCR beta chains numbered approximately 80 million in a later analysis, with about 11 million shared. Clones were sequenced by immunoSEQ multiplex PCR, and TCRdb holds only the in-frame ones, with some missing. V, J and clone size derive from that table, while D and trimming were established from the DNA sequence. This sample has a few hundred thousand clones, with roughly 80% found just once. The CDR3 has 14 residues. V lost 5 bases and J lost 6; bases outside the gene matches: 4. Germline CDR1 is SEHNR and CDR2 is FQNEAQ (reference sequence).

The TCR originated in a girl aged 2-10 years in good health and CMV-seronegative. The genes are TRBV7-9 and TRBJ1-5, with TRBD1 matching 10 bases. Sequencing was carried out using PBMCs. CDR3 bases: TGTGCCAGCAGCCCCGGACAGGGGGTTCAGCCCCAGCATTTT. Amino acid sequence: CASSPGQGVQPQHF.